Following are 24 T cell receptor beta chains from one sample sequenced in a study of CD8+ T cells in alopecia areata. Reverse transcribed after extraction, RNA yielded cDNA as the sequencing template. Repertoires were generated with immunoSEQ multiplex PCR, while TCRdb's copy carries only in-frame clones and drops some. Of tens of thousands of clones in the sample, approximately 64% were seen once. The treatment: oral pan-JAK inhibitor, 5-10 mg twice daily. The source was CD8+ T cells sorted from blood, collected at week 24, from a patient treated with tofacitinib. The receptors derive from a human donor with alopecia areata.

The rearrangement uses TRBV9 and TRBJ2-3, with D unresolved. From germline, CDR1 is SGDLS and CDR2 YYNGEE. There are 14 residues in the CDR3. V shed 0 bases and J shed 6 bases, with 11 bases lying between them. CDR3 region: CASSVGDFLDTQYF. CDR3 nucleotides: TGTGCCAGCAGCGTAGGAGACTTCCTGGATACGCAGTATTTT.

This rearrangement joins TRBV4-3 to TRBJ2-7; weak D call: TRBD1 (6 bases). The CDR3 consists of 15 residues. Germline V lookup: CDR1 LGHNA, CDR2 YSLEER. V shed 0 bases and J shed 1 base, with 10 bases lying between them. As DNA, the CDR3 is TGCGCCAGCAGCCAAGATGCGACAGGTTCCTACGAGCAGTACTTC. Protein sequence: CASSQDATGSYEQYF.

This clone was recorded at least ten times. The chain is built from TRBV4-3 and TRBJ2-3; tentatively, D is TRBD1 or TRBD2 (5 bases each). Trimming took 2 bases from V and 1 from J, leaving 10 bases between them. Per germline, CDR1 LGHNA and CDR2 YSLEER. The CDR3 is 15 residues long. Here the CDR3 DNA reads TGCGCCAGCAGCCAAAAGGGGAGAGGCACAGATACGCAGTATTTT. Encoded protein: CASSQKGRGTDTQYF.

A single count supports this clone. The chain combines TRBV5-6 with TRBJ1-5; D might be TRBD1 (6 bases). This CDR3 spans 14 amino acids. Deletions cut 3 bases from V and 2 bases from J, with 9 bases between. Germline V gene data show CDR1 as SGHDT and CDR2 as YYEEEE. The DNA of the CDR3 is TGTGCCAGCAGCTCAGGGGTTCGCAATCAGCCCCAGCATTTT. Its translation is CASSSGVRNQPQHF.

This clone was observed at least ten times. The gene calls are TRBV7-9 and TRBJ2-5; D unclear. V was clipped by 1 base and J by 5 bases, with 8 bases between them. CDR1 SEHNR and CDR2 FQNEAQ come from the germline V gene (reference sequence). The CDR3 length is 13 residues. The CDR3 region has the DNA TGTGCCAGCAGCTTAGGGCACGGGGAGACCCAGTACTTC. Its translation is CASSLGHGETQYF.

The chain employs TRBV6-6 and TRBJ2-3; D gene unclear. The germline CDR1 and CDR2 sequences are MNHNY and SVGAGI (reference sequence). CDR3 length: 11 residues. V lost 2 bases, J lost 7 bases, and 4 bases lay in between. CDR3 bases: TGTGCCAGCAGTTACGATCATACGCAGTATTTT. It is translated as CASSYDHTQYF.

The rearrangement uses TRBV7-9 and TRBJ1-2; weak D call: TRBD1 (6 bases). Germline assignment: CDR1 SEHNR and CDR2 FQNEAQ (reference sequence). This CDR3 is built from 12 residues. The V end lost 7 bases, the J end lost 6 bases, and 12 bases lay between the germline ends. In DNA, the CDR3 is TGTGCCAGCACCCTCGGGACACATGGCTACACCTTC. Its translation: CASTLGTHGYTF.

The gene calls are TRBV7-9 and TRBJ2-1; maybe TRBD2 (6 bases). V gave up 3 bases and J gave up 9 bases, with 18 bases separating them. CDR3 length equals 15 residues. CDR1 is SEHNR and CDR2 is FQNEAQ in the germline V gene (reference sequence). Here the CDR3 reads CASSFPLSGVGEQFF. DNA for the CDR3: TGTGCCAGCAGCTTTCCCCTTAGCGGCGTGGGTGAGCAGTTCTTC. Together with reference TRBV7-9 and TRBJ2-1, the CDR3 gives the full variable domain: DTGVSQNPRHKITKRGQNVTFRCDPISEHNRLYWYRQTLGQGPEFLTYFQNEAQLEKSRLLSDRFSAERPKGSFSTLEIQRTEQGDSAMYLCASSFPLSGVGEQFFGPGTRLTVL.

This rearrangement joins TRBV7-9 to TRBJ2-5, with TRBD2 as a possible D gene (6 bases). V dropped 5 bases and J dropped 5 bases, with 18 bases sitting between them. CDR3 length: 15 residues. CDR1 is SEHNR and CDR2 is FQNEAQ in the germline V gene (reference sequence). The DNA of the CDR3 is TGTGCCAGCAGCCGCCTTGCGGGACCCCAGGAGACCCAGTACTTC. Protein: CASSRLAGPQETQYF.

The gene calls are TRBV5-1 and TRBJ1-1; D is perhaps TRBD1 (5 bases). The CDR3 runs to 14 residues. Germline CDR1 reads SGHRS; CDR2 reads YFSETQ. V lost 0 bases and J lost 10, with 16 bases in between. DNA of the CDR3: TGCGCCAGCAGCTTGGGGTCGGGGGTCAATGGAGCTTTCTTT. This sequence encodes CASSLGSGVNGAFF.

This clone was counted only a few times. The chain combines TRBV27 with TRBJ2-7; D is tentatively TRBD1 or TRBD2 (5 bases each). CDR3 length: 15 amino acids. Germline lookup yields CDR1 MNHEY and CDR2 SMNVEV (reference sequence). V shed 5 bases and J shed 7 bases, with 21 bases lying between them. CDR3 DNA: TGTGCCAGCAGTGACGAGACGGGGCCGTTGGGGGAGCAGTACTTC. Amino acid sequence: CASSDETGPLGEQYF.

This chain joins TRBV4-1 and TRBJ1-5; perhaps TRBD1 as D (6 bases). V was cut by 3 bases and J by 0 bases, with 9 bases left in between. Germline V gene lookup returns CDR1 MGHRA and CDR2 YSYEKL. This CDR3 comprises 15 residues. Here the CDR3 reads CASSQTDSSNQPQHF. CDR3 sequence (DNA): TGCGCCAGCAGCCAGACGGACAGTAGCAATCAGCCCCAGCATTTT.

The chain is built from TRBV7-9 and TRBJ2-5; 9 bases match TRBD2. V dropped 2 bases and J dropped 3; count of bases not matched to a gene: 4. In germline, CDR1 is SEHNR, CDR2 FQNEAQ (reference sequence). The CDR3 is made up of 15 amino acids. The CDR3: CASSLPASGEETQYF. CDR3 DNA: TGTGCCAGCAGCTTACCGGCTAGCGGGGAAGAGACCCAGTACTTC.

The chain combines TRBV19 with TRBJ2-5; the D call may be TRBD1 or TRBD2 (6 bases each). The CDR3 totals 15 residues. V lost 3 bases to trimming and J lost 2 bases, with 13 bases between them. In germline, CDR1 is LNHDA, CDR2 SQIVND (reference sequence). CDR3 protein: CASSISGGRQETQYF. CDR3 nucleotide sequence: TGTGCCAGTAGTATCTCCGGGGGCCGGCAAGAGACCCAGTACTTC. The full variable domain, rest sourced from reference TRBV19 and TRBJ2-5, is DGGITQSPKYLFRKEGQNVTLSCEQNLNHDAMYWYRQDPGQGLRLIYYSQIVNDFQKGDIAEGYSVSREKKESFPLTVTSAQKNPTAFYLCASSISGGRQETQYFGPGTRLLVL.

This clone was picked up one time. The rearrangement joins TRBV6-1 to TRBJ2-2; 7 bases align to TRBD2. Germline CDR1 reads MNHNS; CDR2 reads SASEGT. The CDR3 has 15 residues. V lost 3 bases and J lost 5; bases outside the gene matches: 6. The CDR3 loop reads CASSEDGGGTGELFF. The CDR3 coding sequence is TGTGCCAGCAGTGAGGACGGCGGGGGTACCGGGGAGCTGTTTTTT.

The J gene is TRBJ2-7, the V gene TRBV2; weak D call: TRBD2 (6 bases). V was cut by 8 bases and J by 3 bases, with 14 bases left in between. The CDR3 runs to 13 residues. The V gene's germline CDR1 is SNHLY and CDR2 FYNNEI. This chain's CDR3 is CASWAGQNYEQYF. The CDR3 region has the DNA TGTGCCAGCTGGGCGGGGCAGAACTACGAGCAGTACTTC.

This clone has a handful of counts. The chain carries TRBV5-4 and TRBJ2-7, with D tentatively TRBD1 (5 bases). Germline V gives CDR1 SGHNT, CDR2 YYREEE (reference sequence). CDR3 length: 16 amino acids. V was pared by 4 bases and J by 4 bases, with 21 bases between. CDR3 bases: TGTGCCAGCAGCCAAGGGGTCGAGACCAGTGGGTACGAGCAGTACTTC. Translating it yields CASSQGVETSGYEQYF.

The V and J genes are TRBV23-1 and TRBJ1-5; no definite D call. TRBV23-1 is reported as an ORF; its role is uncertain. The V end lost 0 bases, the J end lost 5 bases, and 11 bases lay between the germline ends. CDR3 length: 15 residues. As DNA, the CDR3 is TGCGCCAGCAGTCAATCGAGGGTCTGGGATCAGCCCCAGCATTTT. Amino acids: CASSQSRVWDQPQHF.

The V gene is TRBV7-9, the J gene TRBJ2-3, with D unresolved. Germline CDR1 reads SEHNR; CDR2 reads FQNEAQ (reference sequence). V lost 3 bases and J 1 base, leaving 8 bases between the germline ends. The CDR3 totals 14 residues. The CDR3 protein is CASSLNPGTDTQYF. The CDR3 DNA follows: TGTGCCAGCAGCTTGAACCCGGGCACAGATACGCAGTATTTT.

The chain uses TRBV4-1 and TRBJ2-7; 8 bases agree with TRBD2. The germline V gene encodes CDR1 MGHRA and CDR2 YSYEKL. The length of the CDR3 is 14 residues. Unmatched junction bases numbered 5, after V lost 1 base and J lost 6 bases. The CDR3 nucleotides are TGCGCCAGCAGCCAAGTCAGCGGGAGTGGCGAGCAGTACTTC. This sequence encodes CASSQVSGSGEQYF.

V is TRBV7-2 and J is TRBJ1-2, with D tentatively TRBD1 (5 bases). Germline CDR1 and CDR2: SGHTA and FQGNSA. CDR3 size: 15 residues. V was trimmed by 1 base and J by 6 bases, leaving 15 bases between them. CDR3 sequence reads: CASSLGGRALDGYTF. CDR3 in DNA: TGTGCCAGCAGCTTAGGGGGCAGGGCTTTGGATGGCTACACCTTC.

In DNA form, the CDR3 reads TGCGCCAGCAGCTGGGGACTAGCGGCTACAGATACGCAGTATTTT. Protein product: CASSWGLAATDTQYF. This sequence joins TRBV4-1 and TRBJ2-3, with 11 bases that match TRBD2. This CDR3 spans 15 amino acids. The ends lost 5 bases at V and 3 bases at J; junction bases unmatched: 4. Looked up from germline, CDR1 is MGHRA and CDR2 is YSYEKL.

CDR3 coding DNA: TGTGCCAGCAGCATTATACGGGGGGGCCGAGATACGCAGTATTTT. It specifies CASSIIRGGRDTQYF. V and J are TRBV7-9 and TRBJ2-3, with 8 bases matching TRBD2. Germline values: CDR1 SEHNR, CDR2 FQNEAQ (reference sequence). This CDR3 has 15 residues. The V segment lost 5 bases and the J segment 5 bases; nucleotides outside the gene matches: 9.

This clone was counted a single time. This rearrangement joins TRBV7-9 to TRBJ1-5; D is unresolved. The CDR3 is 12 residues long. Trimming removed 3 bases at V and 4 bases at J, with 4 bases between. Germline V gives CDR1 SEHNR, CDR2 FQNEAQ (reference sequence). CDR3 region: CASSLENQPQHF. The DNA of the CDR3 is TGTGCCAGCAGCTTGGAGAATCAGCCCCAGCATTTT.